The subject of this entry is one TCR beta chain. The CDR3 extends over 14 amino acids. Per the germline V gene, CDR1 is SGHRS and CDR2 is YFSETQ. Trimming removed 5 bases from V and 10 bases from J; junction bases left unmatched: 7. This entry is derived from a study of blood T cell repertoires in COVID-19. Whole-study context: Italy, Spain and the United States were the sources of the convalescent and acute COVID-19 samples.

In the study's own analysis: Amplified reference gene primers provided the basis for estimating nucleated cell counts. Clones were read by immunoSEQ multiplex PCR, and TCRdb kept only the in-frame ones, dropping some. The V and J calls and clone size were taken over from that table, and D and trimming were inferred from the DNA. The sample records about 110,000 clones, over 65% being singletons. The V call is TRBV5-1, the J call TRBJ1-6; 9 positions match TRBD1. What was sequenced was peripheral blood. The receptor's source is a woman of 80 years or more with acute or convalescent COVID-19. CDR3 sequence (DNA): TGCGCCAGCAGACCGGGACAGGGAGGATCACCCCTCCACTTT. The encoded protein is CASRPGQGGSPLHF.